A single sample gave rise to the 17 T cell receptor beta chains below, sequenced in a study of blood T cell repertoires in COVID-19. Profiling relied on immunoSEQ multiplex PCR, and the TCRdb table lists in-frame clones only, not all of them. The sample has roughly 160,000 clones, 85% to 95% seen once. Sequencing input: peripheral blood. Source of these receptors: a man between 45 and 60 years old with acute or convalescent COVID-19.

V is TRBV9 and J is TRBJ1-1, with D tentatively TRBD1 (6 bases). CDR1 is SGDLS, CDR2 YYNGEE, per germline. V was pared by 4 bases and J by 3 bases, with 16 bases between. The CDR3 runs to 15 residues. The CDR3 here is CASSSRGTPYTEAFF. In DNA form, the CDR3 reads TGTGCCAGCAGCTCCAGGGGCACCCCGTACACTGAAGCTTTCTTT.

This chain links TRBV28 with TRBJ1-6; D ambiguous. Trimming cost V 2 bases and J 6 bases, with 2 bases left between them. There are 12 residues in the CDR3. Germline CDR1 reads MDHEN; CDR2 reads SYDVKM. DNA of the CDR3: TGTGCCAGCAGTTTACTTAATTCACCCCTCCACTTT. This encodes CASSLLNSPLHF.

The CDR3 nucleotides read TGTGCCAGCCGGGACACCCAGAACACTGAAGCTTTCTTT. Its protein product is CASRDTQNTEAFF. V and J are TRBV7-3 and TRBJ1-1; maybe TRBD1 (6 bases). Germline V gives CDR1 SGHTA, CDR2 FQGTGA. With 8 bases removed from V and 1 base from J, the gap between germline ends came to 11 bases. The CDR3 runs 13 residues.

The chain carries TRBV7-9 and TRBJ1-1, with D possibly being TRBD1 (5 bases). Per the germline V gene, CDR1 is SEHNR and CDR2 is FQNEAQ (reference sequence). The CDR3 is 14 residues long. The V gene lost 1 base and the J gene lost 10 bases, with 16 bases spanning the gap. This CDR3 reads CASSLVTADGGAFF. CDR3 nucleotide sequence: TGTGCCAGCAGCTTAGTAACGGCCGACGGGGGAGCTTTCTTT.

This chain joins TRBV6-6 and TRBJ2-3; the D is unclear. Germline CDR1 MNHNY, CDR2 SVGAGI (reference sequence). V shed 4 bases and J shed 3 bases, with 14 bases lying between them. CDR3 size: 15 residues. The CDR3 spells CASSSLGIGTDTQYF. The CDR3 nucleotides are TGTGCCAGCAGTTCTCTAGGTATCGGAACAGATACGCAGTATTTT.

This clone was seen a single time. CDR3 nucleotides: TGTGCCAGCAGTTTGGCGGGAAGGGAGCAGTACTTC. Protein sequence: CASSLAGREQYF. This chain links TRBV28 with TRBJ2-7; tentatively, D is TRBD2 (6 bases). The CDR3 contains 12 residues. From germline, CDR1 is MDHEN and CDR2 SYDVKM. V gave up 3 bases and J gave up 7 bases, with 10 bases separating them.

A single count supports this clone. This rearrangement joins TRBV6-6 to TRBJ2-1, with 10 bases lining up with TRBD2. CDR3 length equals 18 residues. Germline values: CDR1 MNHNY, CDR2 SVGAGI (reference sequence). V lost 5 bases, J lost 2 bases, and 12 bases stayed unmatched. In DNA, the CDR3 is TGTGCCAGCAGTCGACTAGCGGGTGCGGGGTGGGCCTACAATGAGCAGTTCTTC. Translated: CASSRLAGAGWAYNEQFF.

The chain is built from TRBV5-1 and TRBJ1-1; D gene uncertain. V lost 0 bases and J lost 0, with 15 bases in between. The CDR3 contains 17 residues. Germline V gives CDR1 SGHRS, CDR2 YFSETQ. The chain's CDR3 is CASSLGIGGLMNTEAFF. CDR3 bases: TGCGCCAGCAGCTTGGGGATTGGAGGTCTCATGAACACTGAAGCTTTCTTT.

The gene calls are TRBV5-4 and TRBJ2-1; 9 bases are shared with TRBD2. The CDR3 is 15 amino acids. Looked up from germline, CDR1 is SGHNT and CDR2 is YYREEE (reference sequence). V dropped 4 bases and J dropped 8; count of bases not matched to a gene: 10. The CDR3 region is CASSPRGSGRHEQFF. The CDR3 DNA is TGTGCCAGCAGCCCGAGGGGTAGCGGGAGACATGAGCAGTTCTTC.

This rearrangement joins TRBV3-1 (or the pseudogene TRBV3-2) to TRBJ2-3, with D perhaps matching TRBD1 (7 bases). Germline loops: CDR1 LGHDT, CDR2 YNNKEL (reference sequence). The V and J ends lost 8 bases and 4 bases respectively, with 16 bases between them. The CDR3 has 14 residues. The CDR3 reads CASSLDREADTQYF. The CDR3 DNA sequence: TGTGCCAGCTCATTAGACAGGGAGGCAGATACGCAGTATTTT.

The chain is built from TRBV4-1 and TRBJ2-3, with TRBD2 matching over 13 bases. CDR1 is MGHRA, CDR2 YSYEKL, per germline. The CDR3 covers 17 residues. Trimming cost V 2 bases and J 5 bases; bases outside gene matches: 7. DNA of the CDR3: TGCGCCAGCAGCCAAACCCCGGGACTAGCGGGGAGAGATACGCAGTATTTT. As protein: CASSQTPGLAGRDTQYF.

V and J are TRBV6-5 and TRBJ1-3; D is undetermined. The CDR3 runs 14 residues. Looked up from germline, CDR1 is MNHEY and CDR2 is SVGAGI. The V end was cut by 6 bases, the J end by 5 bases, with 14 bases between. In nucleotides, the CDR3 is TGTGCCAGCAGATTTGCACAGACTAGAAACACCATATATTTT. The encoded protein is CASRFAQTRNTIYF.

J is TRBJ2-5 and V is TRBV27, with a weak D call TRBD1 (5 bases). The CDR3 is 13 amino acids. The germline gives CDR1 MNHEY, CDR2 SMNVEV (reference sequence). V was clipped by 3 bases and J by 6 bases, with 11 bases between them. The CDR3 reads CASSLQGLKTQYF. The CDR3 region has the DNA TGTGCCAGCAGTTTGCAGGGCCTAAAGACCCAGTACTTC.

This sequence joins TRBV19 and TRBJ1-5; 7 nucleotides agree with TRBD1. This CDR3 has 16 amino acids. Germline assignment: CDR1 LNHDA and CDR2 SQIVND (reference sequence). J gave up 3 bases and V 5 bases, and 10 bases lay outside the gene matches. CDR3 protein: CASSGRGPLDNQPQHF. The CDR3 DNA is TGTGCCAGTAGTGGTAGGGGGCCCCTCGACAATCAGCCCCAGCATTTT.

The DNA for the CDR3 is TGTGCCAGCAGTTTACTCGGCCGGGGGACCCAGTACTTC. Its translation is CASSLLGRGTQYF. The chain carries TRBV27 and TRBJ2-5, with D possibly matching TRBD2 (5 bases). The V end lost 2 bases, the J end lost 7 bases, and 11 bases lay between the germline ends. This CDR3 has 13 amino acids. Germline loops: CDR1 MNHEY, CDR2 SMNVEV (reference sequence).

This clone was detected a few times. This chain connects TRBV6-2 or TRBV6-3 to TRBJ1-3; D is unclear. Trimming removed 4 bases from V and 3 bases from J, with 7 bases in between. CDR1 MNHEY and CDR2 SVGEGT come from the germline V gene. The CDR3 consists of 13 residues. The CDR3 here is CASSLMSGNTIYF. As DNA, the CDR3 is TGTGCCAGCAGTTTAATGAGTGGAAACACCATATATTTT.

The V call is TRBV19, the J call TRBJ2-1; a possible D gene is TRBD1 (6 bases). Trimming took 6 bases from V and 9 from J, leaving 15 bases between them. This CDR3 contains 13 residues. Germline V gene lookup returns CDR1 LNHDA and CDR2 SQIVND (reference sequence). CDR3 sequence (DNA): TGTGCCAGTAGGCAGGGGAATCTCGGTGAGCAGTTCTTC. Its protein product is CASRQGNLGEQFF.